The 29 T cell receptor beta chains below all came from one sample that was sequenced in a study of cytomegalovirus exposure and HLA in healthy donors. Vbeta (60) and Jbeta (13) primers were used in the PCR. The repertoire was sequenced with immunoSEQ multiplex PCR; TCRdb's copy has only in-frame clones and lacks some. This sample has approximately 140,000 clones, with around 74% found just once. Sequencing was carried out using PBMCs. The source is a middle-aged man in good health and CMV-seropositive.

The chain employs TRBV18 and TRBJ2-2; 7 bases line up with TRBD1. This CDR3 is built from 18 residues. CDR1 KGHSH and CDR2 LQKENI come from the germline V gene. Losses at the gene ends were 3 bases for V and 2 bases for J; bases not matched to a gene: 12. CDR3 sequence (DNA): TGTGCCAGCTCACCCTTAGCTACAGGGGCGATCAACACCGGGGAGCTGTTTTTT. Encoded protein: CASSPLATGAINTGELFF.

The chain combines TRBV18 with TRBJ2-3, with TRBD2 as a possible D gene (5 bases). In germline, CDR1 is KGHSH, CDR2 LQKENI. This CDR3 comprises 15 residues. V dropped 0 bases and J dropped 6 bases, with 13 bases sitting between them. The CDR3 protein is CASSPPYPGSDTQYF. CDR3 sequence (DNA): TGTGCCAGCTCACCACCGTATCCGGGAAGTGATACGCAGTATTTT. Complete variable domain (other parts from reference TRBV18 and TRBJ2-3): NAGVMQNPRHLVRRRGQEARLRCSPMKGHSHVYWYRQLPEEGLKFMVYLQKENIIDESGMPKERFSAEFPKEGPSILRIQQVVRGDSAAYFCASSPPYPGSDTQYFGPGTRLTVL.

The rearrangement joins TRBV6-5 to TRBJ1-5, with D possibly TRBD1 on 5 matching bases. Germline values: CDR1 MNHEY, CDR2 SVGAGI. The V gene lost 6 bases and the J gene lost 5 bases, with 17 bases spanning the gap. CDR3 length equals 15 residues. CDR3 residues: CASRTTWGGDQPQHF. The CDR3 DNA reads TGTGCCAGCAGAACTACGTGGGGGGGAGATCAGCCCCAGCATTTT.

The chain combines TRBV4-1 with TRBJ2-1, with D perhaps TRBD2 (5 bases). The CDR3 covers 13 residues. The germline gives CDR1 MGHRA, CDR2 YSYEKL. Trimming took off 0 bases at V and 15 bases at J, with 15 bases between the two ends. CDR3 residues: CASSQDPFSAGFF. The DNA for the CDR3 is TGCGCCAGCAGCCAAGATCCCTTTTCCGCGGGGTTCTTC.

The chain employs TRBV11-2 and TRBJ1-2, with D tentatively TRBD1 (6 bases). Germline V lookup: CDR1 SGHAT, CDR2 FQNNGV. The V and J ends lost 3 bases and 2 bases respectively, with 10 bases between them. The length of the CDR3 is 14 residues. CDR3 amino acids: CASSLGQGNYGYTF. The CDR3, as DNA: TGTGCCAGCAGCTTGGGGCAGGGGAACTATGGCTACACCTTC.

The chain recombines TRBV6-5 with TRBJ1-1, with TRBD1 matching 7 bases. The CDR3 loop spans 14 amino acids. From germline, CDR1 is MNHEY and CDR2 SVGAGI. Unmatched junction bases numbered 8, after V lost 8 bases and J lost 2 bases. CDR3 coding DNA: TGTGCCAGCGCCCGACAGGGCGGAAACACTGAAGCTTTCTTT. As protein: CASARQGGNTEAFF.

The chain joins TRBV5-4 to TRBJ2-5; maybe TRBD2 (5 bases). Germline V lookup: CDR1 SGHNT, CDR2 YYREEE (reference sequence). The V end lost 4 bases, the J end lost 2 bases, and 12 bases lay between the germline ends. This CDR3 is built from 14 residues. CDR3 DNA sequence: TGTGCCAGCAGCAACCCCGGGAAACAAGAGACCCAGTACTTC. Protein product: CASSNPGKQETQYF.

This clone was found once. The chain uses TRBV6-5 and TRBJ1-5, with D unresolved. Per germline, CDR1 MNHEY and CDR2 SVGAGI. CDR3 length equals 14 residues. Trimming removed 0 bases from V and 7 bases from J, with 10 bases in between. CDR3 amino acids: CASSYSEAIQPQHF. As DNA, the CDR3 is TGTGCCAGCAGTTACTCGGAGGCGATACAGCCCCAGCATTTT.

The gene calls are TRBV5-6 and TRBJ1-2; possibly TRBD1 for D (5 bases). V was pared by 4 bases and J by 4 bases, with 17 bases between. Germline CDR1 SGHDT, CDR2 YYEEEE. The CDR3 totals 15 residues. The CDR3 spells CASSRYTTASYGYTF. CDR3 nucleotides: TGTGCCAGCAGCCGATATACGACAGCCTCCTATGGCTACACCTTC. The full variable domain, with the rest looked up from reference TRBV5-6 and TRBJ1-2, is DAGVTQSPTHLIKTRGQQVTLRCSPKSGHDTVSWYQQALGQGPQFIFQYYEEEERQRGNFPDRFSGHQFPNYSSELNVNALLLGDSALYLCASSRYTTASYGYTFGSGTRLTVV.

The chain carries TRBV2 and TRBJ1-1, with TRBD1 matching over 7 bases. This CDR3 is built from 14 residues. Unmatched junction bases numbered 9, after V lost 10 bases and J lost 1 base. Germline assignment: CDR1 SNHLY and CDR2 FYNNEI. The CDR3 DNA is TGTGCCACCACAGGGGAGTGGGCGAACACTGAAGCTTTCTTT. Translation: CATTGEWANTEAFF.

The rearrangement links TRBV4-1 to TRBJ1-6, with D possibly TRBD1 on 6 matching bases. Germline lookup yields CDR1 MGHRA and CDR2 YSYEKL. Trimming took off 1 base at V and 4 bases at J, with 14 bases between the two ends. The CDR3 contains 17 residues. The CDR3 nucleotides read TGCGCCAGCAGCCAAGTTTCTCTACAGGGTTATAATTCACCCCTCCACTTT. Amino acids: CASSQVSLQGYNSPLHF.

The chain joins TRBV20-1 to TRBJ2-7, with a weak D call TRBD2 (5 bases). Per germline, CDR1 DFQATT and CDR2 SNEGSKA (reference sequence). The V gene lost 4 bases and the J gene lost 3 bases, with 7 bases spanning the gap. CDR3 length: 11 amino acids. The CDR3 sequence is CSAKLVYEQYF. For the CDR3, the DNA is TGCAGTGCTAAACTAGTCTACGAGCAGTACTTC.

The J gene is TRBJ2-1, the V gene TRBV6-1, with 7 bases fitting TRBD1. V lost 8 bases and J lost 4; bases outside the gene matches: 2. Germline V gene lookup returns CDR1 MNHNS and CDR2 SASEGT. This CDR3 spans 12 amino acids. The CDR3 sequence is CASSTGYNEQFF. Written as DNA, the CDR3 is TGTGCCAGCTCGACAGGGTACAATGAGCAGTTCTTC.

The chain combines TRBV29-1 with TRBJ2-1, with TRBD2 identical over 8 bases. The V segment lost 4 bases and the J segment 5 bases; nucleotides outside the gene matches: 4. This CDR3 is built from 13 residues. CDR1 is SQVTM and CDR2 is ANQGSEA in the germline V gene. The CDR3 bases are TGCAGCGTTGGACTAGCGTTAGACAATGAGCAGTTCTTC. Translating gives CSVGLALDNEQFF.

CDR3 residues: CASTPGQGSLNSPLHF. Written as DNA, the CDR3 is TGTGCCAGCACCCCGGGACAGGGATCTTTAAATTCACCCCTCCACTTT. This chain links TRBV2 with TRBJ1-6; TRBD1 aligns across 9 bases. V was clipped by 7 bases and J by 7 bases; unmatched bases: 11. Germline V gene sequence: CDR1 SNHLY, CDR2 FYNNEI. This CDR3 comprises 16 residues.

This clone has a single count. The rearrangement joins TRBV28 to TRBJ1-6; TRBD1 matches at 9 bases. Trimming at V came to 10 bases and at J to 6 bases, leaving 7 bases not matched to a gene. CDR3 length: 14 residues. The germline V gene encodes CDR1 MDHEN and CDR2 SYDVKM. CDR3 in amino acids: CATSPTGGNSPLHF. CDR3 coding DNA: TGTGCCACCTCACCGACAGGGGGTAATTCACCCCTCCACTTT.

This clone turned up a few times. The genes are TRBV2 and TRBJ2-3, with a tentative D call TRBD2 (5 bases). This CDR3 comprises 13 residues. Trimming removed 6 bases at V and 2 bases at J, with 9 bases between. The V gene's germline CDR1 is SNHLY and CDR2 FYNNEI. CDR3 amino acids: CASRLADTDTQYF. CDR3 nucleotides: TGTGCCAGCAGGCTAGCAGACACAGATACGCAGTATTTT.

This clone was observed a few times. The gene calls are TRBV6-1 and TRBJ2-7; 11 positions agree with TRBD2. There are 16 residues in the CDR3. From germline, CDR1 is MNHNS and CDR2 SASEGT. The junction had 4 bases not matched to a gene; V was cut back by 0 bases and J by 3 bases. The CDR3 reads CASSEARLAGGYEQYF. The CDR3 DNA reads as TGTGCCAGCAGTGAAGCACGGCTAGCGGGAGGCTACGAGCAGTACTTC.

The chain combines TRBV4-2 with TRBJ2-3; TRBD2 is a possible D gene (6 bases). Trimming shortened V by 4 bases and J by 5 bases, and 16 bases separated the two germline ends. Germline CDR1 is LGHNA and CDR2 is YNFKEQ. This CDR3 is 15 amino acids long. The CDR3 DNA sequence: TGTGCCAGCAGCCGCGGAGGGCCTAGGGGAGATACGCAGTATTTT. Translation gives CASSRGGPRGDTQYF.

This chain links TRBV6-1 with TRBJ1-5, with TRBD1 matching 7 bases. Germline lookup yields CDR1 MNHNS and CDR2 SASEGT. V was pared by 4 bases and J by 5 bases, with 8 bases of the junction left unmatched. This CDR3 is 15 amino acids long. The CDR3 region is CASSGGTDYYQPQHF. The CDR3 DNA follows: TGTGCCAGCAGTGGAGGGACAGACTACTATCAGCCCCAGCATTTT.

The chain joins TRBV28 to TRBJ2-7; D might be TRBD1 (5 bases). The CDR3 has 15 residues. Trimming took off 3 bases at V and 5 bases at J, with 17 bases between the two ends. Germline V gene sequence: CDR1 MDHEN, CDR2 SYDVKM. CDR3 nucleotide sequence: TGTGCCAGCAGTTTCACAGCGACCCAGGGCCACGAGCAGTACTTC. Protein: CASSFTATQGHEQYF.

The rearrangement joins TRBV18 to TRBJ1-2, with D unresolved. Trimming pared 0 bases from V and 4 bases from J, leaving 9 bases between. The germline V gene has CDR1 KGHSH and CDR2 LQKENI. This CDR3 region has 14 residues. Here the CDR3 reads CASSPPTGFYGYTF. For the CDR3, the DNA is TGTGCCAGCTCACCACCAACGGGATTCTATGGCTACACCTTC.

This clone was picked up a small number of times. This sequence joins TRBV4-1 and TRBJ1-2; 7 nucleotides match TRBD1. The V gene's germline CDR1 is MGHRA and CDR2 YSYEKL. Unmatched junction bases numbered 10, after V lost 1 base and J lost 8 bases. CDR3 length: 15 residues. DNA for the CDR3: TGCGCCAGCAGCCAAGGCGCGACAGGGACGGGGGGCTACACCTTC. Residues: CASSQGATGTGGYTF.

CDR3 nucleotides: TGTGCCAGTAGCGATCGAGGGACTAGCGGGAGATACAATGAGCAGTTCTTC. Translated: CASSDRGTSGRYNEQFF. The V and J genes are TRBV19 and TRBJ2-1, with 14 bases aligning to TRBD2. The CDR3 loop spans 17 amino acids. Germline V gene lookup returns CDR1 LNHDA and CDR2 SQIVND (reference sequence). Trimming cost V 6 bases and J 4 bases; bases outside gene matches: 8.

The V gene is TRBV4-1, the J gene TRBJ1-6; D is unclear. CDR1 is MGHRA and CDR2 is YSYEKL in the germline V gene. The V and J ends lost 1 base and 5 bases respectively, with 6 bases between them. This CDR3 comprises 14 residues. The CDR3: CASSQAKHNSPLHF. CDR3 in DNA: TGCGCCAGCAGCCAAGCCAAGCATAATTCACCCCTCCACTTT.

The chain is built from TRBV28 and TRBJ2-7, with 10 positions matching TRBD1. The CDR3 contains 15 residues. Germline V gene data show CDR1 as MDHEN and CDR2 as SYDVKM. The V segment lost 6 bases and the J segment 4 bases; nucleotides outside the gene matches: 9. The DNA for the CDR3 is TGTGCCAGCAGCCTGACAGGGGGCGGGTTTTACGAGCAGTACTTC. The encoded protein is CASSLTGGGFYEQYF. The full variable domain, with the rest looked up from reference TRBV28 and TRBJ2-7, is DVKVTQSSRYLVKRTGEKVFLECVQDMDHENMFWYRQDPGLGLRLIYFSYDVKMKEKGDIPEGYSVSREKKERFSLILESASTNQTSMYLCASSLTGGGFYEQYFGPGTRLTVT.

This clone appeared a single time. The chain has TRBV11-2 and TRBJ2-1; 9 bases map to TRBD1. CDR1 SGHAT and CDR2 FQNNGV come from the germline V gene. V lost 5 bases and J lost 2; bases outside the gene matches: 4. CDR3 size: 15 residues. The CDR3 nucleotides read TGTGCCAGCAGCACTTACAGGGGGCCCTACAATGAGCAGTTCTTC. Its protein is CASSTYRGPYNEQFF. The full variable domain, with the rest looked up from reference TRBV11-2 and TRBJ2-1, is EAGVAQSPRYKIIEKRQSVAFWCNPISGHATLYWYQQILGQGPKLLIQFQNNGVVDDSQLPKDRFSAERLKGVDSTLKIQPAKLEDSAVYLCASSTYRGPYNEQFFGPGTRLTVL.

The chain joins TRBV20-1 to TRBJ2-1; no clear D. CDR1 DFQATT and CDR2 SNEGSKA come from the germline V gene (reference sequence). This CDR3 is 11 amino acids long. The CDR3 bases are TGCAGCGTAGCTTTGTACAATGAGCAGTTCTTC. Translated, it gives CSVALYNEQFF.

The chain has TRBV29-1 and TRBJ1-2, with 7 bases fitting TRBD1. Trimming cost V 6 bases and J 9 bases; bases outside gene matches: 10. Germline-derived CDR1 and CDR2 are SQVTM and ANQGSEA. CDR3 size: 12 residues. The CDR3, as DNA: TGCAGCGTCGTGGGACAGTCTAGTCGCTACACCTTC. Translated, it gives CSVVGQSSRYTF.